The rows below give T cell receptor beta chains drawn from one sample of a study of patients and donors after allogeneic stem cell transplantation. TCRdb re-called the RT-PCR reads with MiXCR, one entry per CDR3 protein. Found here are some 160,000 distinct CDR3 sequences, 24% of them singletons; the top ten hold roughly 27%. Sequenced sample: blood, either unsorted or a sorted T cell fraction (not recorded which). The receptor source for this set is a human donor who was either an allogeneic HSCT recipient or a stem cell or donor lymphocyte infusion donor (not recorded which). It is not recorded whose cells these are; they may come from a transplant donor. Both conserved end residues are part of each CDR3. D genes are given only for firm matches. The size entry is marked missing in some rows and otherwise reads once, few, many or a size class.

D,V,size,J,CDR3,DNA
TRBD1,TRBV24-1,.,TRBJ1-6,CATSDSRQGRSPLHF,TGTGCCACCAGTGATTCGCGACAGGGGAGGTCACCCCTCCACTTT
.,TRBV5-1,.,TRBJ2-3,CASSFLPQDTQYF,TGCGCCAGCAGCTTTTTGCCTCAAGATACGCAGTATTTT
TRBD1,TRBV5-1,.,TRBJ1-2,CASSSTGGDNYGYTF,TGCGCCAGCAGCTCGACAGGGGGTGATAACTATGGCTACACCTTC
.,TRBV10-3,.,TRBJ2-3,CAISEEGQGTDTQYF,TGTGCCATCAGTGAGGAGGGTCAGGGGACAGATACGCAGTATTTT
TRBD2,TRBV6-6,.,TRBJ2-5,CASSSTQLAGDRETQYF,TGTGCCAGCAGTTCCACGCAACTAGCGGGGGATAGAGAGACCCAGTACTTC
.,TRBV7-9,.,TRBJ1-1,CASSDTRRGPEAFF,TGTGCCAGCAGCGATACGCGGAGGGGCCCTGAAGCTTTCTTT
.,TRBV20-1,few,TRBJ1-5,CSASLGPLGNQPQHF,TGCAGTGCTAGTCTCGGGCCCTTAGGTAATCAGCCCCAGCATTTT
.,TRBV7-3,.,TRBJ1-1,CASSLSGPLNTEAFF,TGTGCCAGCAGCTTATCCGGTCCCCTGAACACTGAAGCTTTCTTT
TRBD1,TRBV11-3,few,TRBJ2-5,CASSPHSWGQSQETQYF,TGTGCCAGCAGCCCCCATTCTTGGGGACAGAGCCAAGAGACCCAGTACTTC
.,TRBV20-1,.,TRBJ2-7,CSARDRENYEQYF,TGCAGTGCTAGAGATAGGGAAAACTACGAGCAGTACTTC
.,TRBV21-1,.,TRBJ2-7,CASSKGSYEQYF,TGTGCCAGCAGCAAAGGTTCCTACGAGCAGTACTTC
.,TRBV6-5,.,TRBJ2-3,CASSQERQTDTQYF,TGTGCCAGCAGTCAAGAACGCCAGACAGATACGCAGTATTTT
TRBD1,TRBV7-2,few,TRBJ2-3,CASSPRDRGTDTQYF,TGTGCCAGCAGCCCCCGGGACAGGGGTACAGATACGCAGTATTTT
.,TRBV20-1,few,TRBJ2-7,CSAKDMSSYEQYF,TGCAGTGCTAAGGACATGAGCTCCTACGAGCAGTACTTC
TRBD2,TRBV6-5,.,TRBJ2-5,CASSRTTSGEQETQYF,TGTGCCAGCAGTCGGACGACTAGCGGGGAACAAGAGACCCAGTACTTC
TRBD1,TRBV12-3/TRBV12-4,.,TRBJ1-2,CASSPPRDRGNSYTF,TGTGCCAGCAGTCCACCCCGGGACAGGGGTAATAGCTACACCTTC
.,TRBV30,few,TRBJ1-1,CAWSVYWGTEAFF,TGTGCCTGGAGTGTTTACTGGGGTACGGAAGCTTTCTTT
.,TRBV4-2,few,TRBJ2-7,CASSQTRGASYEQYF,TGTGCCAGCAGCCAAACGAGAGGGGCGAGCTACGAGCAGTACTTC
TRBD1,TRBV11-3,.,TRBJ1-2,CASSRQGLDYGYTF,TGTGCCAGCAGCCGACAGGGATTAGACTATGGCTACACCTTC
.,TRBV7-3,few,TRBJ2-2,CASSSQGQGITGELFF,TGTGCCAGCAGCTCCCAGGGGCAGGGTATCACCGGGGAGCTGTTTTTT
TRBD1,TRBV6-6,few,TRBJ1-1,CASSYQGEGSEAFF,TGTGCCAGCAGTTACCAGGGGGAAGGCTCTGAAGCTTTCTTT
.,TRBV11-2,.,TRBJ2-1,CASSLVGREGNNEQFF,TGTGCCAGCAGCTTAGTTGGCAGGGAAGGGAACAATGAGCAGTTCTTC
.,TRBV13,.,TRBJ2-3,CASSLFVGYSTDTQYF,TGTGCCAGCAGCTTATTCGTTGGCTACAGCACAGATACGCAGTATTTT
.,TRBV7-2,once,TRBJ1-1,CASIRGGMNTEAFF,TGTGCCAGCATCCGAGGAGGGATGAACACTGAAGCTTTCTTT
.,TRBV18,few,TRBJ1-4,CASSPDMLGEKLFF,TGTGCCAGCTCACCCGACATGCTGGGTGAAAAACTGTTTTTT
TRBD1,TRBV12-3/TRBV12-4,.,TRBJ1-2,CASSPGGSGYTF,TGTGCCAGCAGCCCAGGGGGTTCAGGCTACACCTTC
TRBD1,TRBV7-9,.,TRBJ2-1,CASSSGTGRYNEQFF,TGTGCCAGCAGCTCCGGGACAGGGAGGTACAATGAGCAGTTCTTC
.,TRBV11-1,many,TRBJ1-1,CASTQKDTFF,TGTGCCAGCACCCAGAAGGATACTTTCTTT
.,TRBV6-2/TRBV6-3,.,TRBJ2-7,CASSSGWTSFLNFVYEQYF,TGTGCCAGCAGCTCGGGCTGGACGTCCTTCCTAAACTTCGTCTACGAGCAGTACTTC
TRBD1,TRBV12-3/TRBV12-4,few,TRBJ1-5,CASRKGQGGNQPQHF,TGTGCCAGCAGGAAAGGACAGGGTGGAAACCAGCCCCAGCATTTT
.,TRBV12-3/TRBV12-4,few,TRBJ2-1,CASSFPYSEQFF,TGTGCCAGCAGTTTCCCCTACAGTGAGCAGTTCTTC
.,TRBV4-3,.,TRBJ2-1,CASRSSYNEQFF,TGCGCCAGCAGGTCCTCCTACAATGAGCAGTTCTTC
TRBD1,TRBV28,.,TRBJ2-7,CASSLPGGSHEQYF,TGTGCCAGCAGCCTACCAGGGGGCTCCCACGAGCAGTACTTC
.,TRBV25-1,.,TRBJ2-1,CASSEARGRVGDNEQFF,TGTGCCAGCAGTGAAGCTCGGGGCAGGGTGGGTGACAATGAGCAGTTCTTC
.,TRBV2,.,TRBJ2-2,CATQGWGTGELFF,TGTGCCACCCAGGGGTGGGGCACCGGGGAGCTGTTTTTT
TRBD1,TRBV29-1,.,TRBJ1-1,CSVEGTGNTEAFF,TGCAGCGTTGAAGGGACAGGGAACACTGAAGCTTTCTTT
TRBD2,TRBV10-3,.,TRBJ2-2,CAILQREDTGELFF,TGTGCCATCTTGCAGCGGGAGGACACCGGGGAGCTGTTTTTT
.,TRBV7-8,.,TRBJ1-2,CASSLVPAGFHGYTF,TGTGCCAGCAGCTTAGTCCCAGCAGGGTTTCATGGCTACACCTTC
TRBD1,TRBV15,.,TRBJ2-1,CATSTRTGYNEQFF,TGTGCCACCAGCACCAGGACAGGTTACAATGAGCAGTTCTTC
.,TRBV28,.,TRBJ2-4,CASSPGGQNLAKNIQYF,TGTGCCAGCAGCCCCGGTGGGCAGAACCTAGCCAAAAACATTCAGTACTTC
.,TRBV10-3,.,TRBJ2-7,CAISGAPSPYEQYF,TGTGCCATCAGTGGGGCCCCCAGCCCCTACGAGCAGTACTTC
.,TRBV12-3/TRBV12-4,.,TRBJ1-1,CASSDGPRAFF,TGTGCCAGCTCAGACGGGCCGAGGGCTTTCTTT
TRBD2,TRBV6-5,.,TRBJ2-7,CASSSDSGGGSYEQYF,TGTGCCAGCAGTTCTGATAGCGGGGGGGGCTCCTACGAGCAGTACTTC
.,TRBV9,many,TRBJ1-2,CASSVEAGPNYGYTF,TGTGCCAGCAGCGTAGAGGCGGGGCCTAACTATGGCTACACCTTC
.,TRBV15,few,TRBJ1-3,CATSRDRGGNTIYF,TGTGCCACCAGCAGAGACAGGGGTGGAAACACCATATATTTT
.,TRBV21-1,.,TRBJ2-7,CASSKGCRTGISYEQYF,TGTGCCAGCAGCAAAGGGTGCAGGACAGGGATCTCCTACGAGCAGTACTTC
.,TRBV27,.,TRBJ1-4,CASKKGGVDEKLFF,TGTGCCAGCAAAAAGGGGGGTGTGGATGAAAAACTGTTTTTT
.,TRBV4-1,few,TRBJ1-5,CASSQVQIYSNQPQHF,TGCGCCAGCAGCCAAGTCCAGATATATAGCAATCAGCCCCAGCATTTT
.,TRBV20-1,.,TRBJ2-7,CSARDSGTGSYEQYF,TGCAGTGCTAGAGATAGCGGAACAGGGTCCTACGAGCAGTACTTC
TRBD2,TRBV6-2/TRBV6-3,.,TRBJ2-3,CASSYGLAERPPDTQYF,TGTGCCAGCAGTTACGGACTAGCGGAGAGGCCACCAGATACGCAGTATTTT
TRBD2,TRBV7-6,few,TRBJ2-7,CASSPYLAGGTYEQYF,TGTGCCAGCAGCCCATACCTAGCGGGAGGGACCTACGAGCAGTACTTC
TRBD1,TRBV5-1,many,TRBJ2-4,CASSFLGTEKNIQYF,TGCGCCAGCAGCTTCCTCGGGACAGAGAAAAACATTCAGTACTTC
.,TRBV27,many,TRBJ1-2,CASSLKGLGDYGYTF,TGTGCCAGCAGTTTAAAGGGACTAGGGGATTATGGCTACACCTTC
TRBD1,TRBV5-1,many,TRBJ1-6,CASSSGQENSPLHF,TGCGCCAGCAGCTCAGGACAGGAGAATTCACCCCTCCACTTT
.,TRBV19,few,TRBJ1-2,CASNLNANYGYTF,TGTGCCAGTAATTTGAACGCGAACTATGGCTACACCTTC
TRBD1,TRBV10-3,few,TRBJ2-1,CAISEFFRGPDEQFF,TGTGCCATCAGTGAGTTTTTTAGGGGGCCGGATGAGCAGTTCTTC
.,TRBV6-2/TRBV6-3,.,TRBJ1-5,CASSHLDSYNQPQHF,TGTGCCAGCAGCCACCTCGACAGCTACAATCAGCCCCAGCATTTT
.,TRBV20-1,.,TRBJ1-1,CSASVAGSGRTEAFF,TGCAGTGCTAGCGTGGCAGGGAGCGGTCGTACTGAAGCTTTCTTT